The source of this T cell receptor beta chain is a study of T cells in Graves' hyperthyroidism and ophthalmopathy. This clonotype came up many times. Clinicians diagnosed patients from clinical symptoms, serum thyroxine and TRAb, thyroid ultrasound and orbital computed tomography. The germline V gene encodes CDR1 MNHNS and CDR2 SASEGT. This CDR3 comprises 16 residues. V lost 4 bases and J 0 bases, leaving 13 bases between the germline ends. Authors of the study amplified TCR beta CDR3 regions from RNA transcripts. The HTBI primer set was used in a first-round RT-PCR of the TCR CDR3. TCRdb independently ran MiXCR on the multiplex PCR reads; one entry per CDR3 protein. The sample comprises hundreds of thousands of distinct CDR3 sequences, more than 14% of which are singletons, and about an eighth rests with the top ten.

Input material: blood. This clonotype was obtained from a woman between 50 and 59 years old with Graves' ophthalmopathy. The V and J genes are TRBV6-1 and TRBJ1-5; D possibly corresponds to TRBD1 (6 bases). The CDR3, as DNA: TGTGCCAGCAGTGTCAGGGGTGGGGGTAGCAATCAGCCCCAGCATTTT. Protein: CASSVRGGGSNQPQHF.